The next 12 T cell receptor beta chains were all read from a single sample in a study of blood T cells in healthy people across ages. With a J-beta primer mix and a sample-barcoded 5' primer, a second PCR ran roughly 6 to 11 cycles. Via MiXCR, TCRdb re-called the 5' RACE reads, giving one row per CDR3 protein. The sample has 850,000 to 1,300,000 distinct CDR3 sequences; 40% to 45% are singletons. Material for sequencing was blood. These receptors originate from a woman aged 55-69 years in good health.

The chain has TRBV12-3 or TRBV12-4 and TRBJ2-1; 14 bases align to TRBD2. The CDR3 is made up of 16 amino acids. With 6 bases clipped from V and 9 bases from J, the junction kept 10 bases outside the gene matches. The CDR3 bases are TGTGCCAGCAGGGACTCGGGACTAGCGGGAGTTGGTGAGCAGTTCTTC. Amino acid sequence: CASRDSGLAGVGEQFF.

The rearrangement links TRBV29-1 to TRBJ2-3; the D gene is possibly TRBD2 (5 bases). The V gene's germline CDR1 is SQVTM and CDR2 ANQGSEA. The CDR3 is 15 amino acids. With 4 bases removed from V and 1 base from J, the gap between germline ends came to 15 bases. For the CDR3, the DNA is TGCAGCGTTGTTCGGGGTACCACGGGCACAGATACGCAGTATTTT. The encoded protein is CSVVRGTTGTDTQYF.

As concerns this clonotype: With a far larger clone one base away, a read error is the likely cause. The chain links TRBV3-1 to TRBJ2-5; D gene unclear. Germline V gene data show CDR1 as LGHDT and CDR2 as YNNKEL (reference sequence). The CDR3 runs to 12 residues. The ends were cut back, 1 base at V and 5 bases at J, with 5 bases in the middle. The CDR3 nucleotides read TGTGCCAGCAGCCAAGGGTGCGAGACCCAGTACTTC. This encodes CASSQGCETQYF.

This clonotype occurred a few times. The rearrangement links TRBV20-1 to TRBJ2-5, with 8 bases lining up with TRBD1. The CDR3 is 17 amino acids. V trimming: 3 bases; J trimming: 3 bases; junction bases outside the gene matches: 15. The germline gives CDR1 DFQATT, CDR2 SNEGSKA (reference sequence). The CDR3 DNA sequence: TGCAGTGCTAGCGCTCCCCATTGGACAGGGATAAAAGAGACCCAGTACTTC. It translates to CSASAPHWTGIKETQYF.

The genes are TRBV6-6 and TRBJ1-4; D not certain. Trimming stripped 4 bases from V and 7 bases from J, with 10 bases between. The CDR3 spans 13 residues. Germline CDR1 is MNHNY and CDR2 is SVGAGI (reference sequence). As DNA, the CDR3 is TGTGCCAGCAGTTCCGGGGTGGGTGAAAAACTGTTTTTT. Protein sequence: CASSSGVGEKLFF.

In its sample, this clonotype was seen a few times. The CDR3 bases are TGCGCCAGCAGCCAACGCGGGGGCGCTGGGGCCAACGTCCTGACTTTC. This translates into CASSQRGGAGANVLTF. The chain employs TRBV4-1 and TRBJ2-6; a possible D gene is TRBD2 (7 bases). V lost 2 bases and J 2 bases, leaving 10 bases between the germline ends. CDR3 length equals 16 residues. The germline V gene encodes CDR1 MGHRA and CDR2 YSYEKL.

CDR3 residues: CASSQELAGTSYEQYF. CDR3 nucleotides: TGTGCCAGCAGCCAAGAATTGGCGGGAACATCCTACGAGCAGTACTTC. The chain links TRBV4-2 to TRBJ2-7, with D perhaps matching TRBD2 (6 bases). This CDR3 has 16 amino acids. Per germline, CDR1 LGHNA and CDR2 YNFKEQ. Deletions cut 0 bases from V and 1 base from J, with 13 bases between.

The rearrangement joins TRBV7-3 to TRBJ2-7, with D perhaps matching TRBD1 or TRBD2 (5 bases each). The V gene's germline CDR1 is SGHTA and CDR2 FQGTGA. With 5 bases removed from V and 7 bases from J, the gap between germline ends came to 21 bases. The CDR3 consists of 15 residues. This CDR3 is CASSPTGAELNEQYF. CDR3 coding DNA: TGTGCCAGCAGCCCGACCGGGGCCGAACTCAATGAGCAGTACTTC.

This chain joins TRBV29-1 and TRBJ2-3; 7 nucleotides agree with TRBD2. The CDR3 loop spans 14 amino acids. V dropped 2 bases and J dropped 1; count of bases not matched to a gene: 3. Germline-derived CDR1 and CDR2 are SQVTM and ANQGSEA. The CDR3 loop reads CSVESGRGTDTQYF. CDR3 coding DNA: TGCAGCGTTGAAAGTGGGAGGGGCACAGATACGCAGTATTTT.

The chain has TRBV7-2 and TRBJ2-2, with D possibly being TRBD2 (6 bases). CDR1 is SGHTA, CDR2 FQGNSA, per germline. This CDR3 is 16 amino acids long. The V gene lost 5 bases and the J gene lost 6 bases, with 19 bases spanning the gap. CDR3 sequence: CASSPILKGTSGELFF. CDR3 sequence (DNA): TGTGCCAGCAGCCCCATCCTCAAGGGGACTTCCGGGGAGCTGTTTTTT.

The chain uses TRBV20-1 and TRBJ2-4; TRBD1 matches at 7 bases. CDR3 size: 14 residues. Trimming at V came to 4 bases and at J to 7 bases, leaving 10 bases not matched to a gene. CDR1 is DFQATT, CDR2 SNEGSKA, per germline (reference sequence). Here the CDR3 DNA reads TGCAGTGCTATCCCAGACAGGGTAAATAACATTCAGTACTTC. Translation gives CSAIPDRVNNIQYF.

CDR3 coding DNA: TGCGCCAGCAGCCAAGTCGAGCGGAGACCCTACAATGAGCAGTTCTTC. Encoded protein: CASSQVERRPYNEQFF. This chain uses TRBV4-1 with TRBJ2-1, with D possibly matching TRBD2 (5 bases). V lost 1 base to trimming and J lost 2 bases, with 12 bases between them. Germline CDR1 reads MGHRA; CDR2 reads YSYEKL. This CDR3 is built from 16 residues.